The rows below give T cell receptor beta chains drawn from one sample of a study of regulatory T cells in long-lasting Graves disease. Using its own MiXCR run on the multiplex PCR reads, TCRdb lists one record per CDR3 protein. The data show 400,000 to 450,000 distinct CDR3 sequences, with 23% seen just once and about 26% held by the top ten. Sequencing used peripheral blood mononuclear cells (PBMCs), obtained when the disease was refractory, from a patient treated with antithyroid drugs. These receptors originate from a female donor with Graves disease. The CDR3 runs from the conserved cysteine through the conserved F or W. The order of the fields is D gene, clone size, V gene, CDR3 length, CDR3 protein. The D gene is left open where the match is weak. Some rows mark clone size as missing; the rest say once, few, many or name a class of expanded clone.

d_gene: NA
abundance: NA
v_gene: TRBV20-1
len: 14
CDR3aa: CSANPVALQETQYF

d_gene: NA
abundance: few
v_gene: TRBV19
len: 14
CDR3aa: CASSIVRNTGELFF

d_gene: NA
abundance: many
v_gene: TRBV20-1
len: 13
CDR3aa: CSARDKASGGYTF

d_gene: TRBD1
abundance: few
v_gene: TRBV27
len: 15
CDR3aa: CASSSLDRAAGEQYF

d_gene: NA
abundance: many
v_gene: TRBV15
len: 13
CDR3aa: CATSRTGSTEAFF

d_gene: NA
abundance: few
v_gene: TRBV6-1
len: 14
CDR3aa: CASRRANQAYEQYF

d_gene: TRBD2
abundance: few
v_gene: TRBV7-3
len: 15
CDR3aa: CASSIRRGGDNEQFF

d_gene: NA
abundance: NA
v_gene: TRBV12-3/TRBV12-4
len: 15
CDR3aa: CASSWGGAGAGELFF

d_gene: NA
abundance: many
v_gene: TRBV2
len: 11
CDR3aa: CASRRRDEQFF

d_gene: NA
abundance: few
v_gene: TRBV28
len: 13
CDR3aa: CASSRTVNYGYTF

d_gene: NA
abundance: many
v_gene: TRBV11-1
len: 11
CDR3aa: CASSLNNEQFF

d_gene: NA
abundance: many
v_gene: TRBV28
len: 15
CDR3aa: CASSLPGHPGYEQYF

d_gene: NA
abundance: many
v_gene: TRBV11-2
len: 17
CDR3aa: CASSRSPWRGRRTEAFF

d_gene: NA
abundance: few
v_gene: TRBV6-1
len: 18
CDR3aa: CASSEMLGLALNTGELFF

d_gene: NA
abundance: many
v_gene: TRBV28
len: 15
CDR3aa: CASGTLFPSNSPLHF

d_gene: TRBD1
abundance: many
v_gene: TRBV30
len: 12
CDR3aa: CAWAQGTETQYF

d_gene: NA
abundance: NA
v_gene: TRBV7-9
len: 14
CDR3aa: CASSLGDFTGELFF

d_gene: TRBD1
abundance: many
v_gene: TRBV3-1
len: 16
CDR3aa: CASSRQSGQVNTEAFF

d_gene: TRBD2
abundance: few
v_gene: TRBV24-1
len: 14
CDR3aa: CATSGLALGGELFF

d_gene: NA
abundance: few
v_gene: TRBV19
len: 14
CDR3aa: CASSIVLDTGELFF

d_gene: TRBD1
abundance: NA
v_gene: TRBV15
len: 14
CDR3aa: CATSRDRGITEAFF

d_gene: NA
abundance: few
v_gene: TRBV9
len: 15
CDR3aa: CASSERTEINSPLHF

d_gene: TRBD1
abundance: NA
v_gene: TRBV19
len: 13
CDR3aa: CASTEQGQAEAFF

d_gene: NA
abundance: NA
v_gene: TRBV5-1
len: 13
CDR3aa: CASSPGQLWGYTF

d_gene: NA
abundance: few
v_gene: TRBV28
len: 15
CDR3aa: CASSLSPGSTGELFF

d_gene: NA
abundance: NA
v_gene: TRBV20-1
len: 18
CDR3aa: CSARAPTSPGIGRNIQYF

d_gene: NA
abundance: NA
v_gene: TRBV20-1
len: 17
CDR3aa: CSARVHGQSLAKNIQYF

d_gene: NA
abundance: NA
v_gene: TRBV20-1
len: 15
CDR3aa: CSARVPQGANYGYTF

d_gene: TRBD1
abundance: few
v_gene: TRBV30
len: 14
CDR3aa: CAWTPGQSNYGYTF

d_gene: NA
abundance: NA
v_gene: TRBV5-1
len: 13
CDR3aa: CASSVRDNYGYTF

d_gene: NA
abundance: NA
v_gene: TRBV6-5
len: 15
CDR3aa: CASSSGGSTNEKLFF

d_gene: NA
abundance: many
v_gene: TRBV2
len: 14
CDR3aa: CASSFRGGDSPLHF

d_gene: TRBD1
abundance: NA
v_gene: TRBV19
len: 15
CDR3aa: CASSSQQGAFTEAFF

d_gene: NA
abundance: many
v_gene: TRBV7-2
len: 15
CDR3aa: CASSLDGTLGYEQYF

d_gene: NA
abundance: NA
v_gene: TRBV19
len: 16
CDR3aa: CASSMPDRRNNYGYTF

d_gene: TRBD1
abundance: NA
v_gene: TRBV29-1
len: 13
CDR3aa: CSVVTGGSYGYTF

d_gene: NA
abundance: many
v_gene: TRBV28
len: 14
CDR3aa: CASSFVAGFYEQYF

d_gene: TRBD1
abundance: few
v_gene: TRBV6-1
len: 21
CDR3aa: CASSQFRAHTGGFSGANVLTF

d_gene: NA
abundance: NA
v_gene: TRBV29-1
len: 14
CDR3aa: CSVARGLAKNIQYF

d_gene: TRBD1
abundance: many
v_gene: TRBV5-6
len: 16
CDR3aa: CASSSTGGAIGAEAFF

d_gene: NA
abundance: many
v_gene: TRBV28
len: 12
CDR3aa: CASSHMNTEAFF

d_gene: TRBD1
abundance: few
v_gene: TRBV6-5
len: 14
CDR3aa: CASSYQGAEYGYTF

d_gene: NA
abundance: few
v_gene: TRBV5-1
len: 13
CDR3aa: CASSSAVTYEQYF

d_gene: NA
abundance: NA
v_gene: TRBV20-1
len: 13
CDR3aa: CSQREVPHDEQYF

d_gene: TRBD1
abundance: many
v_gene: TRBV20-1
len: 14
CDR3aa: CSARLVDRGHEQYF

d_gene: NA
abundance: few
v_gene: TRBV28
len: 14
CDR3aa: CASSGPNGANVLTF